The next 18 T cell receptor beta chains were all read from a single sample in a study of blood T cell repertoires in COVID-19. TCRdb's copy holds only in-frame clones and misses some; the assay was immunoSEQ multiplex PCR. This sample has about 210,000 clones, with 80% to 90% found just once. Material: PBMCs or T cells enriched from blood (not recorded which). These receptors originate from a man in his forties who had recovered from COVID-19.

This clone has just a few counts. The chain is built from TRBV10-3 and TRBJ2-7; the D gene is possibly TRBD1 (6 bases). V gave up 8 bases and J gave up 6 bases, with 14 bases separating them. CDR1 ENHRY and CDR2 SYGVKD come from the germline V gene. CDR3 length equals 12 residues. CDR3 amino acids: CAISQQGSEQYF. The CDR3 DNA is TGTGCCATCTCTCAACAGGGTAGCGAGCAGTACTTC.

The rearrangement uses TRBV12-3 or TRBV12-4 and TRBJ2-7; possible D gene TRBD1, 5 bases. Trimming pared 5 bases from V and 4 bases from J, leaving 9 bases between. The length of the CDR3 is 12 residues. CDR3 DNA: TGTGCCAGCAGTCCCGACAGTTACGAGCAGTACTTC. Residues: CASSPDSYEQYF.

The chain carries TRBV3-1 (or the pseudogene TRBV3-2) and TRBJ2-1; TRBD1 might be the D (6 bases). The CDR3 length is 15 residues. Trimming left V 1 base short and J 7 bases short, with 14 bases between. Looked up from germline, CDR1 is LGHDT and CDR2 is YNNKEL (reference sequence). CDR3 sequence (DNA): TGTGCCAGCAGCCAAGGGCAGGGGTTGGGGAATGAGCAGTTCTTC. Its translation is CASSQGQGLGNEQFF.

This clone was observed once. V usage is TRBV10-3 and J usage is TRBJ1-2, with D maybe TRBD1 (5 bases). V was trimmed by 3 bases and J by 1 base, leaving 12 bases between them. The V gene's germline CDR1 is ENHRY and CDR2 SYGVKD. The CDR3 has 15 amino acids. As DNA, the CDR3 is TGTGCCATCAGTGAAGACAGAGATAGTAACTATGGCTACACCTTC. This translates into CAISEDRDSNYGYTF.

This clone was detected a few times. V and J are TRBV6-7 and TRBJ1-1; the match to TRBD1 covers 7 bases. TRBV6-7 is an open reading frame whose function is uncertain. V trimming: 7 bases; J trimming: 5 bases; junction bases outside the gene matches: 13. CDR3 length: 15 residues. The CDR3 protein is CASNPPYDRDTEAFF. CDR3 nucleotide sequence: TGTGCCAGCAACCCTCCCTACGACAGGGATACTGAAGCTTTCTTT.

This clone was detected only a few times. This sample also contains other DNA sequences that code for the same CDR3. This sequence joins TRBV9 and TRBJ2-2; 10 nucleotides align to TRBD1. With 0 bases clipped from V and 4 bases from J, the junction kept 0 bases outside the gene matches. Germline lookup yields CDR1 SGDLS and CDR2 YYNGEE. This CDR3 has 15 residues. The CDR3 coding sequence is TGTGCCAGCAGCGTAGGGACAGGGGGCACCGGGGAGCTGTTTTTT. As protein: CASSVGTGGTGELFF.

This rearrangement joins TRBV12-3 or TRBV12-4 to TRBJ1-1, with 8 bases that match TRBD1. This CDR3 is 13 amino acids long. The V and J ends lost 6 bases and 7 bases, in that order; junction bases with no gene match: 7. The CDR3 DNA reads TGTGCCAGCAGGAGGACAGGGAACGGTGAAGCTTTCTTT. Its protein is CASRRTGNGEAFF.

V usage is TRBV2 and J usage is TRBJ2-1; TRBD2 agrees at 11 bases. Per germline, CDR1 SNHLY and CDR2 FYNNEI. The CDR3 is 19 amino acids. V dropped 3 bases and J dropped 5; count of bases not matched to a gene: 15. CDR3 nucleotides: TGTGCCAGCAGTGATGCCCCTTTTAAGACTAGCGGGGTAAACAATGAGCAGTTCTTC. Translation: CASSDAPFKTSGVNNEQFF.

This clone showed up just once. The genes are TRBV7-8 and TRBJ2-3; 10 bases are a match to TRBD2. The germline V gene has CDR1 SGHVS and CDR2 FQNEAQ. Unmatched junction bases numbered 5, after V lost 4 bases and J lost 1 base. This CDR3 contains 16 residues. The CDR3 nucleotides read TGTGCCAGCAGCTCGCTAGCGGGAGCTGGCACAGATACGCAGTATTTT. This encodes CASSSLAGAGTDTQYF.

J is TRBJ1-2 and V is TRBV24-1; 9 bases fit TRBD1. V dropped 7 bases and J dropped 2; count of bases not matched to a gene: 4. CDR3 length equals 14 residues. The V gene's germline CDR1 is KGHDR and CDR2 SFDVKD. CDR3 region: CATRAGTGNYGYTF. The CDR3 DNA is TGTGCCACCAGAGCCGGGACAGGGAACTATGGCTACACCTTC.

The chain joins TRBV19 to TRBJ2-2; 13 bases map to TRBD2. Trimming removed 5 bases from V and 5 bases from J; junction bases left unmatched: 8. Germline V gene lookup returns CDR1 LNHDA and CDR2 SQIVND (reference sequence). This CDR3 comprises 17 residues. In DNA form, the CDR3 reads TGTGCCAGTAGTCTCACTAGCGGGGGGGCCTGGACCGGGGAGCTGTTTTTT. Its translation is CASSLTSGGAWTGELFF.

The chain has TRBV24-1 and TRBJ2-1, with 9 positions matching TRBD2. The CDR3 runs 14 residues. Germline V gene lookup returns CDR1 KGHDR and CDR2 SFDVKD. The ends lost 9 bases at V and 4 bases at J; junction bases unmatched: 6. The CDR3 loop is CATRSGSGYNEQFF. DNA of the CDR3: TGTGCCACCCGTAGCGGGAGTGGGTACAATGAGCAGTTCTTC.

V gene TRBV7-3 combines with J gene TRBJ1-1, with D possibly matching TRBD1 (6 bases). The CDR3 is 14 amino acids. The V and J ends lost 5 bases and 5 bases respectively, with 15 bases between them. The germline gives CDR1 SGHTA, CDR2 FQGTGA. The CDR3 DNA sequence: TGTGCCAGCAGCCCATACTCCGGACAGACTGAAGCTTTCTTT. This translates into CASSPYSGQTEAFF.

The chain uses TRBV3-1 (or the pseudogene TRBV3-2) and TRBJ2-4; D is uncertain. Per the germline V gene, CDR1 is LGHDT and CDR2 is YNNKEL (reference sequence). V was shortened by 1 base and J by 2 bases, with 15 bases between the two germline ends. CDR3 length: 17 residues. CDR3 DNA: TGTGCCAGCAGCCAAGGGTACCTACTGCTGACCAAAAACATTCAGTACTTC. Amino acids: CASSQGYLLLTKNIQYF.

The chain is built from TRBV6-5 and TRBJ2-7; D may be TRBD2 (5 bases). The CDR3 has 13 amino acids. Trimming removed 10 bases at V and 6 bases at J, with 19 bases between. Germline V CDR1 and CDR2: MNHEY, SVGAGI. The CDR3 sequence: CATLRVFTGEQYF. CDR3 bases: TGTGCCACTTTGAGGGTGTTCACGGGCGAGCAGTACTTC.

This sequence joins TRBV3-1 (or the pseudogene TRBV3-2) and TRBJ1-5; possible D gene TRBD1, 5 bases. Germline lookup yields CDR1 LGHDT and CDR2 YNNKEL (reference sequence). V lost 2 bases and J lost 3, with 8 bases in between. CDR3 size: 14 residues. For the CDR3, the DNA is TGTGCCAGCAGCCAACAGGGTTTCAATCAGCCCCAGCATTTT. This codes for CASSQQGFNQPQHF.

This chain uses TRBV6-1 with TRBJ1-1; D may be TRBD1 (6 bases). CDR1 is MNHNS, CDR2 SASEGT, per germline. This CDR3 is 14 amino acids long. The ends were cut back, 3 bases at V and 2 bases at J, with 10 bases in the middle. For the CDR3, the DNA is TGTGCCAGCAGTGACAGGGGAAGAAACACTGAAGCTTTCTTT. Protein sequence: CASSDRGRNTEAFF.

This chain links TRBV2 with TRBJ1-5; D is undetermined. V lost 8 bases and J lost 5, with 10 bases in between. Germline CDR1 reads SNHLY; CDR2 reads FYNNEI. The CDR3 contains 12 residues. The CDR3 region has the DNA TGTGCCAGCGGAGGCGGCTATCAGCCCCAGCATTTT. Translating gives CASGGGYQPQHF.